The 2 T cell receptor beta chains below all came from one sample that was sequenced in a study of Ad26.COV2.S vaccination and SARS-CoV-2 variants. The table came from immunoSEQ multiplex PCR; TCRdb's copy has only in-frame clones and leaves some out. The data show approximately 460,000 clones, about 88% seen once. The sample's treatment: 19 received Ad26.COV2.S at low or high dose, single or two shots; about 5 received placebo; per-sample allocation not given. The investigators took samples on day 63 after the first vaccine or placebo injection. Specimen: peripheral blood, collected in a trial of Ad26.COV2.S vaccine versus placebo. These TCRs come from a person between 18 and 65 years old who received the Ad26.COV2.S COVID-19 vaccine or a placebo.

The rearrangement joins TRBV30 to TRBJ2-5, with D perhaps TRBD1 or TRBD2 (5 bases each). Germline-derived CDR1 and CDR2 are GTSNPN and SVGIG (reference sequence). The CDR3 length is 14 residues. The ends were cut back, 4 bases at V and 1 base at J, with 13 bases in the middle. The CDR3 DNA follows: TGTGCCTGGACCCAAGGGACGTTCCAAGAGACCCAGTACTTC. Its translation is CAWTQGTFQETQYF.

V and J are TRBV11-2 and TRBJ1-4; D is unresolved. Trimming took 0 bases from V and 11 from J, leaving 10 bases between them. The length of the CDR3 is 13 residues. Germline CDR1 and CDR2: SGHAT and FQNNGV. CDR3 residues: CASSLDLGRKLFF. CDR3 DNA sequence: TGTGCCAGCAGCTTAGATTTAGGCCGGAAACTGTTTTTT. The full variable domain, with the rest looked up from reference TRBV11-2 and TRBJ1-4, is EAGVAQSPRYKIIEKRQSVAFWCNPISGHATLYWYQQILGQGPKLLIQFQNNGVVDDSQLPKDRFSAERLKGVDSTLKIQPAKLEDSAVYLCASSLDLGRKLFFGSGTQLSVL.